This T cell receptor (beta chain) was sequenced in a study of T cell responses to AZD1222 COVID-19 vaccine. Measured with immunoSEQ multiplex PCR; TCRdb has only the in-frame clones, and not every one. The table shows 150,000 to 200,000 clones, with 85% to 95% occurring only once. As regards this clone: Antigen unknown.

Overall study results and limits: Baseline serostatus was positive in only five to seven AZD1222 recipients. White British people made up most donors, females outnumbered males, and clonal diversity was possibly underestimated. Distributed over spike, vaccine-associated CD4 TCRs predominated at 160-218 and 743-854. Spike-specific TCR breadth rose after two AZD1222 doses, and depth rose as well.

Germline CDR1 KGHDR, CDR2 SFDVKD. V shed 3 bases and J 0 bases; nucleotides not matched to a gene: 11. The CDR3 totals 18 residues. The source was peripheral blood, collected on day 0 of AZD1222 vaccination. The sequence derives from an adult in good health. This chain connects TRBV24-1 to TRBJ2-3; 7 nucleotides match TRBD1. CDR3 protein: CATSDGNRGSPSTDTQYF. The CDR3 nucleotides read TGTGCCACCAGTGATGGAAACAGGGGATCCCCTAGCACAGATACGCAGTATTTT.